These 25 T cell receptor beta chains share one sample of origin, sequenced in a study of T-cell reconstitution after alpha-beta-depleted transplantation in children. Library preparation (for TCRbeta) was performed with unique molecular identifiers. TCRdb redid the calling of the PCR reads with MiXCR, one entry per CDR3 protein. This table has 200,000 to 300,000 distinct CDR3 sequences, around 25% appearing once. Sample: PBMCs, taken before TCRalphabeta/CD19-depleted stem cell transplant. The receptors originated from a girl aged 2 to 9 with Fanconi anemia, due to receive a stem cell transplant.

The J gene is TRBJ2-5, the V gene TRBV7-8; no reliable D call. V lost 5 bases to trimming and J lost 2 bases, with 24 bases between them. CDR1 is SGHVS and CDR2 is FQNEAQ in the germline V gene. This CDR3 contains 18 residues. The CDR3 bases are TGTGCCAGCAGCCATTCTTTAAGTCGTTTCTCTCAACAAGAGACCCAGTACTTC. This codes for CASSHSLSRFSQQETQYF.

The chain has TRBV12-3 or TRBV12-4 and TRBJ2-5; perhaps TRBD2 as D (5 bases). CDR3 length equals 12 residues. Trimming took 8 bases from V and 3 from J, leaving 10 bases between them. The CDR3 here is CASGSGKETQYF. DNA of the CDR3: TGTGCCAGCGGGAGTGGAAAAGAGACCCAGTACTTC.

This clonotype was found many times. J is TRBJ2-7 and V is TRBV29-1, with 7 bases matching TRBD2. The germline V gene has CDR1 SQVTM and CDR2 ANQGSEA. This CDR3 is built from 15 residues. The J segment lost 8 bases and the V segment lost 6 bases, leaving 19 bases of the junction unmatched. The DNA of the CDR3 is TGCAGCGTCGGCGGGAGACCCCCCGGGACCTCTCAGCAGTACTTC. As protein: CSVGGRPPGTSQQYF.

The chain has TRBV29-1 and TRBJ2-5; 7 bases line up with TRBD2. V gave up 1 base and J gave up 7 bases; unmatched junction bases: 9. This CDR3 spans 14 amino acids. The germline CDR1 and CDR2 sequences are SQVTM and ANQGSEA. The CDR3 is CSVEAWEGPGTQYF. Written as DNA, the CDR3 is TGCAGCGTTGAAGCTTGGGAGGGCCCAGGGACCCAGTACTTC.

V and J are TRBV20-1 and TRBJ2-2, with D maybe TRBD1 (6 bases). V dropped 0 bases and J dropped 7 bases, with 15 bases sitting between them. This CDR3 comprises 15 residues. Germline lookup yields CDR1 DFQATT and CDR2 SNEGSKA (reference sequence). CDR3 nucleotides: TGCAGTGCTAGAGAATCCGCAGGGGTGATCGGGGAGCTGTTTTTT. Translated: CSARESAGVIGELFF.

The chain employs TRBV13 and TRBJ2-3, with D uncertain. The CDR3 runs 19 residues. Germline CDR1 reads PRHDT; CDR2 reads FYEKMQ (reference sequence). Trimming took 0 bases from V and 2 from J, leaving 21 bases between them. The CDR3 DNA reads TGTGCCAGCAGCTTAGGGCCTGCTTCCCATGATGCCCACACAGATACGCAGTATTTT. This codes for CASSLGPASHDAHTDTQYF.

This rearrangement joins TRBV18 to TRBJ2-1; TRBD2 matches at 13 bases. The germline CDR1 and CDR2 sequences are KGHSH and LQKENI. J lost 7 bases, V lost 4 bases, and 4 bases had no gene match. The CDR3 loop spans 15 amino acids. CDR3 sequence (DNA): TGTGCCAGCTCACTGGGACTAGCGGGACAAAATGAGCAGTTCTTC. Translated: CASSLGLAGQNEQFF.

The table lists this clonotype with many counts. This chain uses TRBV7-9 with TRBJ1-4, with 7 bases fitting TRBD1. This CDR3 has 18 amino acids. Trimming cost V 3 bases and J 8 bases; bases outside gene matches: 18. Germline V gene lookup returns CDR1 SEHNR and CDR2 FQNEAQ (reference sequence). The CDR3 is CASSFLLGQPIKGEKLFF. CDR3 nucleotides: TGTGCCAGCAGCTTCCTTCTGGGACAGCCTATCAAGGGGGAAAAACTGTTTTTT.

The V and J genes are TRBV20-1 and TRBJ1-6, with D perhaps matching TRBD1 (5 bases). This CDR3 comprises 17 residues. The germline CDR1 and CDR2 sequences are DFQATT and SNEGSKA (reference sequence). The CDR3 sequence: CRPKTQTAEGLNSPLHF. The CDR3 DNA sequence: TGCAGACCGAAAACTCAGACAGCCGAGGGTCTGAATTCACCCCTCCACTTT.

This clonotype was counted many times. The chain has TRBV25-1 and TRBJ1-2, with D uncertain. Germline-derived CDR1 and CDR2 are MGHDK and SYGVNS. The CDR3 is made up of 14 amino acids. V lost 1 base, J lost 4 bases, and 10 bases lay in between. This chain's CDR3 is CASSESQTVYGYTF. The CDR3 DNA reads TGTGCCAGCAGTGAATCTCAGACGGTCTATGGCTACACCTTC.

This clonotype was observed at least ten times. The chain links TRBV25-1 to TRBJ2-1; tentative D call: TRBD1 (5 bases). The CDR3 runs 11 residues. Looked up from germline, CDR1 is MGHDK and CDR2 is SYGVNS. V was pared by 8 bases and J by 4 bases, with 6 bases between. This CDR3 is CASSGYNEQFF. Written as DNA, the CDR3 is TGTGCCAGCTCAGGGTACAATGAGCAGTTCTTC.

This clonotype was recorded at least ten times. The chain uses TRBV29-1 and TRBJ2-7, with D perhaps given as TRBD1 or TRBD2 (5 bases each). With 4 bases removed from V and 5 bases from J, the gap between germline ends came to 18 bases. Germline CDR1 and CDR2: SQVTM and ANQGSEA. This CDR3 region has 14 residues. The CDR3 DNA reads as TGCAGCGTTGCTTACCCTCGGGGCAGGGACGAGCAGTACTTC. Its translation is CSVAYPRGRDEQYF.

The chain has TRBV29-1 and TRBJ2-7; TRBD1 agrees at 10 bases. Germline trimming cut 0 bases from V and 5 bases from J; bases unmatched to any gene: 7. Germline V CDR1 and CDR2: SQVTM, ANQGSEA. The CDR3 length is 15 residues. CDR3 in amino acids: CSVEDRGTGEDEQYF. CDR3 sequence (DNA): TGCAGCGTTGAAGATCGAGGGACAGGGGAGGACGAGCAGTACTTC.

In this sample, this clonotype turned up a few times. The chain links TRBV20-1 to TRBJ2-1; 7 bases are shared with TRBD2. The CDR3 has 17 amino acids. V lost 7 bases, J lost 8 bases, and 23 bases stayed unmatched. CDR1 and CDR2 (germline): DFQATT, SNEGSKA (reference sequence). The CDR3 DNA sequence: TGCAGTGTTGACGGGGAGGGCGAGGATACTTTTTCGGATGAGCAGTTCTTC. It specifies CSVDGEGEDTFSDEQFF.

The CDR3 sequence is CASSRYPGQGSYEQYF. As DNA, the CDR3 is TGCGCCAGCAGCAGGTACCCGGGACAGGGGTCCTACGAGCAGTACTTC. This chain joins TRBV5-1 and TRBJ2-7, with 10 bases matching TRBD1. V gave up 4 bases and J gave up 1 base; unmatched junction bases: 8. Per the germline V gene, CDR1 is SGHRS and CDR2 is YFSETQ. This CDR3 spans 16 amino acids.

V is TRBV5-5 and J is TRBJ2-1; D not resolved. Deletions cut 4 bases from V and 6 bases from J, with 17 bases between. Germline V lookup: CDR1 SGHKS, CDR2 YYEKEE (reference sequence). The CDR3 covers 15 residues. The CDR3 DNA follows: TGTGCCAGCAGCCCCTTCATACTGGGGTCCAATGAGCAGTTCTTC. This encodes CASSPFILGSNEQFF. The full variable domain, its missing parts supplied by reference TRBV5-5 and TRBJ2-1, is DAGVTQSPTHLIKTRGQQVTLRCSPISGHKSVSWYQQVLGQGPQFIFQYYEKEERGRGNFPDRFSARQFPNYSSELNVNALLLGDSALYLCASSPFILGSNEQFFGPGTRLTVL.

This clonotype was found many times. The chain combines TRBV28 with TRBJ2-4, with D perhaps matching TRBD2 (5 bases). Trimming left V 4 bases short and J 0 bases short, with 13 bases between. The germline V gene encodes CDR1 MDHEN and CDR2 SYDVKM. This CDR3 spans 16 amino acids. The CDR3 DNA follows: TGTGCCAGCAGTTCGAAGGGAGCACTAGCCAAAAACATTCAGTACTTC. It codes for CASSSKGALAKNIQYF.

CDR3 in DNA: TGTGCCAGCGAGAGGGTGCTTGGCACAGATACGCAGTATTTT. Its translation is CASERVLGTDTQYF. The rearrangement links TRBV12-3 or TRBV12-4 to TRBJ2-3; TRBD2 might be the D (5 bases). Trimming took 8 bases from V and 1 from J, leaving 13 bases between them. This CDR3 comprises 14 residues.

The chain couples TRBV25-1 to TRBJ2-7; 14 bases are shared with TRBD2. Germline V CDR1 and CDR2: MGHDK, SYGVNS. The V segment lost 0 bases and the J segment 3 bases; nucleotides outside the gene matches: 10. This CDR3 spans 19 amino acids. The CDR3, as DNA: TGTGCCAGCAGTGAATACAGACTAGCGGGAGGGCTGATGGTCTACGAGCAGTACTTC. This gives the protein CASSEYRLAGGLMVYEQYF.

The table lists this clonotype with many counts. The chain couples TRBV7-3 to TRBJ2-1; D possibly uses TRBD1 or TRBD2 (6 bases each). The CDR3 contains 15 residues. Germline-derived CDR1 and CDR2 are SGHTA and FQGTGA. Trimming cost V 0 bases and J 4 bases, with 10 bases left between them. The CDR3: CASSLTGGGYNEQFF. In DNA form, the CDR3 reads TGTGCCAGCAGCTTAACAGGGGGAGGATACAATGAGCAGTTCTTC.

This clonotype was found many times. The CDR3, as DNA: TGCAGCGCCTGGGGGTGGTACAATGAGCAGTTCTTC. This codes for CSAWGWYNEQFF. This chain joins TRBV29-1 and TRBJ2-1, with D perhaps matching TRBD1 or TRBD2 (5 bases each). Between the trimmed V and J ends, which lost 7 bases and 4 bases, there was a span of 11 bases. Germline CDR1 and CDR2: SQVTM and ANQGSEA. This CDR3 is 12 amino acids long.

This clonotype was found once. The chain is built from TRBV20-1 and TRBJ2-3, with D unclear. CDR3 length equals 13 residues. Germline V gene sequence: CDR1 DFQATT, CDR2 SNEGSKA (reference sequence). The V end was cut by 2 bases, the J end by 0 bases, with 6 bases between. CDR3 in DNA: TGCAGTGCTAGAATAGTTAGCACAGATACGCAGTATTTT. Protein sequence: CSARIVSTDTQYF.

This clonotype has ten or more counts. CDR3: CASSQELSDADTQYF. For the CDR3, the DNA is TGTGCCAGCAGCCAAGAATTGTCAGACGCAGATACGCAGTATTTT. The chain combines TRBV4-2 with TRBJ2-3; D unclear. This CDR3 comprises 15 residues. The V end was cut by 0 bases, the J end by 4 bases, with 11 bases between. The germline V gene encodes CDR1 LGHNA and CDR2 YNFKEQ.

This clonotype was recorded a few times. The V gene is TRBV25-1, the J gene TRBJ2-7; 11 nucleotides align to TRBD2. Per the germline V gene, CDR1 is MGHDK and CDR2 is SYGVNS. This CDR3 has 15 residues. V dropped 6 bases and J dropped 5; count of bases not matched to a gene: 9. CDR3 sequence reads: CASRGGTSGNHEQYF. In DNA, the CDR3 is TGTGCCAGCAGGGGGGGGACTAGCGGTAACCACGAGCAGTACTTC.

This clonotype was seen many times. The rearrangement uses TRBV6-6 and TRBJ1-1, with D perhaps matching TRBD1 (6 bases). Germline V lookup: CDR1 MNHNY, CDR2 SVGAGI (reference sequence). V was clipped by 6 bases and J by 0 bases, with 8 bases between them. CDR3 length equals 13 residues. The CDR3 region is CASRRGVNTEAFF. CDR3 sequence (DNA): TGTGCCAGCAGGAGGGGGGTGAACACTGAAGCTTTCTTT.